This T cell receptor beta chain comes out of a study of blood T cell repertoires in COVID-19. Study background: Samples representing acute and convalescent COVID-19 were sourced from the United States, Italy and Spain. The cDNA or gDNA used as material had been derived from T cells, B-cell-depleted T cells, or PBMCs.

The CDR3 is 14 residues long. Looked up from germline, CDR1 is SGHVS and CDR2 is FNYEAQ. The J segment lost 2 bases and the V segment lost 6 bases, leaving 6 bases of the junction unmatched. As originally analysed: Using reference gene primer amplification, nucleated cell counts were estimated. Clones were sequenced by immunoSEQ multiplex PCR, and TCRdb holds only the in-frame ones, with some missing. V, J and clone size are those of that table, while D and trimming were read from the DNA. Of 200,000 to 250,000 clones listed, around 88% are singletons. The receptor was isolated from a man aged 18 to 30 with active or convalescent COVID-19. The sequenced sample consisted of peripheral blood. This chain links TRBV7-6 with TRBJ2-5; TRBD1 matches 7 bases. CDR3 amino acids: CASRQGLGQETQYF. The DNA for the CDR3 is TGTGCCAGCAGACAGGGGTTAGGGCAAGAGACCCAGTACTTC. Full variable domain (missing parts from reference TRBV7-6 and TRBJ2-5): GAGVSQSPRYKVTKRGQDVALRCDPISGHVSLYWYRQALGQGPEFLTYFNYEAQQDKSGLPNDRFSAERPEGSISTLTIQRTEQRDSAMYRCASRQGLGQETQYFGPGTRLLVL.